These 7 T cell receptor beta chains share one sample of origin, sequenced in a study of shared clonotypes between healthy human individuals. TCRdb's table, derived via immunoSEQ multiplex PCR, lists solely in-frame clones and lacks some. Among approximately 510,000 clones listed, about four fifths were seen once. The material sequenced was PBMCs. Receptor source: a woman in her thirties or forties in good health. Some clones in this sample may be carry-over from other donors' samples.

V usage is TRBV30 and J usage is TRBJ2-2; TRBD1 aligns across 9 bases. Germline assignment: CDR1 GTSNPN and CDR2 SVGIG (reference sequence). V trimming: 7 bases; J trimming: 0 bases; junction bases outside the gene matches: 9. The CDR3 contains 16 residues. CDR3 sequence (DNA): TGTGCCTTACATGTCCGGACAGGGGCGAACACCGGGGAGCTGTTTTTT. Its translation: CALHVRTGANTGELFF.

V gene TRBV29-1 combines with J gene TRBJ2-1; TRBD2 aligns across 14 bases. This CDR3 has 17 residues. CDR1 SQVTM and CDR2 ANQGSEA come from the germline V gene. The ends lost 1 base at V and 8 bases at J; junction bases unmatched: 10. In nucleotides, the CDR3 is TGCAGCGTTGAAGGACTAGCGGGAGGGCCGAGGGTGGATGAGCAGTTCTTC. This encodes CSVEGLAGGPRVDEQFF.

This clone was seen a few times. This chain uses TRBV10-3 with TRBJ2-1; 12 positions agree with TRBD2. The CDR3 consists of 14 residues. Unmatched junction bases numbered 10, after V lost 11 bases and J lost 8 bases. Germline assignment: CDR1 ENHRY and CDR2 SYGVKD. The CDR3 is CAAALAGGSDEQFF. The CDR3 nucleotides read TGTGCCGCCGCCCTAGCGGGAGGGAGCGATGAGCAGTTCTTC.

The J gene is TRBJ2-1, the V gene TRBV7-9, with 8 bases aligning to TRBD2. CDR1 and CDR2 (germline): SEHNR, FQNEAQ (reference sequence). This CDR3 has 16 residues. After removal of 0 bases from V and 3 bases from J, the junction contained 4 bases not matched to a gene. The CDR3: CASSLASGTSYNEQFF. The DNA of the CDR3 is TGTGCCAGCAGCTTAGCGTCCGGGACTAGCTACAATGAGCAGTTCTTC.

This clone was found a few times. The chain combines TRBV6-5 with TRBJ1-2; maybe TRBD1 (6 bases). Trimming stripped 5 bases from V and 8 bases from J, with 15 bases between. CDR1 and CDR2 (germline): MNHEY, SVGAGI. This CDR3 has 13 residues. Written as DNA, the CDR3 is TGTGCCAGCAGTGCGGACAGTCGGTCCGGCTACACCTTC. This codes for CASSADSRSGYTF.

The V gene is TRBV11-2, the J gene TRBJ2-1; D is perhaps TRBD2 (5 bases). The CDR3 covers 13 residues. Trimming pared 1 base from V and 13 bases from J, leaving 14 bases between. CDR1 and CDR2 (germline): SGHAT, FQNNGV. In DNA, the CDR3 is TGTGCCAGCAGCTTAGGGGCTAGCCTCATACAGTTCTTC. It translates to CASSLGASLIQFF. Drawing the rest from reference TRBV11-2 and TRBJ2-1, the complete variable domain is EAGVAQSPRYKIIEKRQSVAFWCNPISGHATLYWYQQILGQGPKLLIQFQNNGVVDDSQLPKDRFSAERLKGVDSTLKIQPAKLEDSAVYLCASSLGASLIQFFGPGTRLTVL.

This clone was seen more than once but under ten times. The gene calls are TRBV28 and TRBJ1-5, with D perhaps TRBD1 (5 bases). Per the germline V gene, CDR1 is MDHEN and CDR2 is SYDVKM. V was clipped by 6 bases and J by 0 bases, with 15 bases between them. This CDR3 region has 16 residues. The CDR3: CASREGTGSSNQPQHF. The CDR3 region has the DNA TGTGCCAGCAGGGAAGGGACGGGATCTAGCAATCAGCCCCAGCATTTT.